This T cell receptor (beta chain) stems from a study of cytomegalovirus exposure and HLA in healthy donors. This clone was detected a few times. What it binds is not known. The CDR3 has 19 amino acids. V was shortened by 0 bases and J by 0 bases, with 19 bases between the two germline ends. Germline V lookup: CDR1 SGHKS, CDR2 YYEKEE (reference sequence). PCR involved 60 Vbeta and 13 Jbeta primers. Per the original methods: Unique TCR beta chains totaled 80 million to 100 million in a later count, with 8.5 million to 12 million of them shared. The repertoire was sequenced with immunoSEQ multiplex PCR; TCRdb's copy has only in-frame clones and lacks some. V, J and clone size derive from that table, while D and trimming were established from the DNA sequence. This table holds 150,000 to 200,000 clones, 9.5% found once. General study points: Previous analysis showed most TCR beta V segments were productive about 87% or about 30% of the time. Among the CMV-associated chains, a few were confirmed in vitro as specific for CMV antigens. The majority of TCR sequences were rare, yet some public TCRs appeared in many donors.

What was sequenced was PBMCs. The rearrangement links TRBV5-5 to TRBJ1-3; possibly TRBD1 for D (5 bases). The clonotype was recovered from a woman aged 25 to 39 in good health and CMV-seropositive. The DNA for the CDR3 is TGTGCCAGCAGCTTGGACCTTAGCTTCAGGGAATACTCTGGAAACACCATATATTTT. It encodes CASSLDLSFREYSGNTIYF.